Shown below are 4 T cell receptor beta chains from a single sample sequenced in a study of blood T cell repertoires in COVID-19. Repertoires were generated with immunoSEQ multiplex PCR, while TCRdb's copy carries only in-frame clones and drops some. The table lists under 120,000 clones, more than 60% of them singletons, with less than 25% in the top ten. Sequencing was performed on peripheral blood. The receptors were gathered from a man in his 70s with active or convalescent COVID-19.

The count of this clone is one. This rearrangement joins TRBV5-1 to TRBJ2-4; D uncertain. Trimming stripped 0 bases from V and 15 bases from J, with 19 bases between. The CDR3 extends over 14 amino acids. Looked up from germline, CDR1 is SGHRS and CDR2 is YFSETQ. CDR3 residues: CASSLDGSIVSLYF. For the CDR3, the DNA is TGCGCCAGCAGCTTGGACGGTTCTATAGTTTCGTTGTACTTC.

This rearrangement joins TRBV11-2 to TRBJ1-6; 10 nucleotides agree with TRBD1. V shed 1 base and J 0 bases; nucleotides not matched to a gene: 3. From germline, CDR1 is SGHAT and CDR2 FQNNGV. This CDR3 is built from 18 residues. The CDR3 DNA is TGTGCCAGCAGCTTAGGGGGACAGGGGAGCTCCTATAATTCACCCCTCCACTTT. Its protein is CASSLGGQGSSYNSPLHF.

This clone was recorded a few times. The chain recombines TRBV10-1 with TRBJ2-5, with TRBD1 as a possible D gene (6 bases). Germline V gives CDR1 WNHNN, CDR2 SYGVQD (reference sequence). V lost 6 bases, J lost 4 bases, and 21 bases lay in between. The CDR3 contains 16 residues. The DNA for the CDR3 is TGCGCCAGCAGCCCCGGCAGGGGAATAATAGGAGAGACCCAGTACTTC. Its translation is CASSPGRGIIGETQYF.

This clone was seen a handful of times. This chain joins TRBV27 and TRBJ2-4, with 8 bases lining up with TRBD1. CDR3 length: 13 amino acids. The trim removed 5 bases at V and 6 bases at J, leaving 3 bases unmatched. Germline V CDR1 and CDR2: MNHEY, SMNVEV (reference sequence). The CDR3 DNA reads TGTGCCAGCAGTGCTACAGGGGGAAACATTCAGTACTTC. This codes for CASSATGGNIQYF.